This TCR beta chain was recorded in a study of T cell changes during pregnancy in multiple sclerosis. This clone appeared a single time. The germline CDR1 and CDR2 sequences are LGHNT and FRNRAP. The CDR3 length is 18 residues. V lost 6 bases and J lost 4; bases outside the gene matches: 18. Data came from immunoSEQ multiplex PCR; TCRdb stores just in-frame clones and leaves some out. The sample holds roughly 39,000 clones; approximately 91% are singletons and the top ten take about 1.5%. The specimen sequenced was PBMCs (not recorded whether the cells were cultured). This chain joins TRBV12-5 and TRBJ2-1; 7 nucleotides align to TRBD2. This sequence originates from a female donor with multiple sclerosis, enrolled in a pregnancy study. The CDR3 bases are TGTGCTAGTGGATCAGCCGCCTCGACCCTAGCGGTTTACAATGAGCAGTTCTTC. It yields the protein CASGSAASTLAVYNEQFF.